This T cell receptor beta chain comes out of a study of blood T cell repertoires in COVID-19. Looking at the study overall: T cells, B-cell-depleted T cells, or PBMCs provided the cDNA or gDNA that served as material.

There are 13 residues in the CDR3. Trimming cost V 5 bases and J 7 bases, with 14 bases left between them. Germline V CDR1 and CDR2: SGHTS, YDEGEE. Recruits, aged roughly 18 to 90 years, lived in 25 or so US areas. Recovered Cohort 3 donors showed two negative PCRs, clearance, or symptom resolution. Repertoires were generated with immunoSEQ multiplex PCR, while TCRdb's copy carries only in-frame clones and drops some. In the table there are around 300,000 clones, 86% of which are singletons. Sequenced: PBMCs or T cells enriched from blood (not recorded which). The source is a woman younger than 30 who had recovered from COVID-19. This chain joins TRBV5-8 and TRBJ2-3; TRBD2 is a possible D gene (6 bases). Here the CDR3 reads CASRTASANTQYF. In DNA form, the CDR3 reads TGTGCCAGCAGGACAGCTAGCGCCAATACGCAGTATTTT.